The rows below give T cell receptor beta chains drawn from one sample of a study of CD8 T cells in ankylosing spondylitis. From the 5' RACE reads, TCRdb called clonotypes with MiXCR, one entry per CDR3 protein. The table includes some 25,000 distinct CDR3 sequences, 2% to 3% detected once. Sequences were obtained from blood, either unsorted or a sorted T cell fraction (not recorded which). The source is a female donor with ankylosing spondylitis or in good health (not recorded which). The CDR3 runs from the conserved cysteine through the conserved F or W. A D gene is named only where the DNA matches it firmly. The size field is filled for only some rows; it gives once, few, many or a size class.

abundance: many
j_gene: TRBJ2-7
d_gene: -
v_gene: TRBV9
CDR3aa: CASSVGDVSSYEQYF
CDR3nt: TGTGCCAGCAGCGTAGGAGACGTGAGCTCCTACGAGCAGTACTTC

abundance: many
j_gene: TRBJ1-2
d_gene: -
v_gene: TRBV9
CDR3aa: CASSSGGGYGYTF
CDR3nt: TGTGCCAGCTCGTCCGGGGGTGGCTATGGCTACACCTTC

abundance: many
j_gene: TRBJ2-3
d_gene: -
v_gene: TRBV9
CDR3aa: CASSVAERGTDTQYF
CDR3nt: TGTGCCAGCAGCGTAGCGGAGCGGGGCACAGATACGCAGTATTTT

abundance: many
j_gene: TRBJ1-2
d_gene: -
v_gene: TRBV9
CDR3aa: CASSSRDWGNYGYTF
CDR3nt: TGTGCCAGCAGCTCCCGGGACTGGGGGAACTATGGCTACACCTTC

abundance: many
j_gene: TRBJ2-1
d_gene: TRBD2
v_gene: TRBV9
CDR3aa: CASSVVAGGSGEQFF
CDR3nt: TGTGCCAGCAGCGTGGTAGCGGGAGGTAGTGGTGAGCAGTTCTTC

abundance: few
j_gene: TRBJ1-1
d_gene: TRBD1
v_gene: TRBV9
CDR3aa: CASRTGPGTEAFF
CDR3nt: TGTGCCAGCAGGACAGGGCCCGGCACCGAAGCTTTCTTT

abundance: many
j_gene: TRBJ2-2
d_gene: -
v_gene: TRBV9
CDR3aa: CASSVEARAVTGELFF
CDR3nt: TGTGCCAGCAGCGTAGAGGCCAGGGCCGTCACCGGGGAGCTGTTTTTT

abundance: many
j_gene: TRBJ2-1
d_gene: -
v_gene: TRBV9
CDR3aa: CASSVGTYNEQFF
CDR3nt: TGTGCCAGCAGCGTAGGGACCTACAATGAGCAGTTCTTC

abundance: many
j_gene: TRBJ2-2
d_gene: TRBD2
v_gene: TRBV9
CDR3aa: CASSPLAVANTGELFF
CDR3nt: TGTGCCAGCAGCCCACTAGCGGTCGCGAACACCGGGGAGCTGTTTTTT

abundance: many
j_gene: TRBJ2-3
d_gene: -
v_gene: TRBV9
CDR3aa: CASSDLRVTTDTQYF
CDR3nt: TGTGCCAGCAGCGACTTAAGGGTTACGACAGATACGCAGTATTTT

abundance: many
j_gene: TRBJ1-2
d_gene: TRBD1
v_gene: TRBV9
CDR3aa: CASSEGGQGYYGYTF
CDR3nt: TGTGCCAGCAGCGAGGGAGGACAGGGCTACTATGGCTACACCTTC

abundance: many
j_gene: TRBJ2-1
d_gene: TRBD2
v_gene: TRBV9
CDR3aa: CASSVTGTSGYNEQFF
CDR3nt: TGTGCCAGCAGCGTTACCGGGACTAGCGGGTACAATGAGCAGTTCTTC

abundance: many
j_gene: TRBJ2-1
d_gene: TRBD2
v_gene: TRBV9
CDR3aa: CASSASGGILAEQFF
CDR3nt: TGTGCCAGCAGCGCCAGCGGGGGGATCTTGGCTGAGCAGTTCTTC

abundance: many
j_gene: TRBJ2-7
d_gene: TRBD2
v_gene: TRBV9
CDR3aa: CASSVVTSGRSEQYF
CDR3nt: TGTGCCAGCAGCGTAGTTACTAGCGGGAGATCCGAGCAGTACTTC

abundance: many
j_gene: TRBJ2-7
d_gene: TRBD2
v_gene: TRBV9
CDR3aa: CASSSSVAGGTYEQYF
CDR3nt: TGTGCCAGCAGCTCCTCGGTAGCGGGAGGGACTTACGAGCAGTACTTC

abundance: many
j_gene: TRBJ2-2
d_gene: -
v_gene: TRBV9
CDR3aa: CASSEAGQYTGELFF
CDR3nt: TGTGCCAGCAGCGAAGCGGGACAGTACACCGGGGAGCTGTTTTTT

abundance: many
j_gene: TRBJ2-7
d_gene: -
v_gene: TRBV9
CDR3aa: CASSVTSISEQYF
CDR3nt: TGTGCCAGCAGCGTGACTAGTATCTCCGAGCAGTACTTC

abundance: -
j_gene: TRBJ1-6
d_gene: TRBD1
v_gene: TRBV9
CDR3aa: CASSPPGQGHSPLHF
CDR3nt: TGTGCCAGCAGCCCCCCGGGACAGGGCCATTCACCCCTCCACTTT

abundance: many
j_gene: TRBJ1-2
d_gene: TRBD1
v_gene: TRBV9
CDR3aa: CASSVGGQVPVSYTF
CDR3nt: TGTGCCAGCAGCGTAGGGGGACAGGTCCCGGTAAGCTACACCTTC

abundance: many
j_gene: TRBJ2-6
d_gene: -
v_gene: TRBV9
CDR3aa: CASSARWGNSGANVLTF
CDR3nt: TGTGCCAGCAGCGCCCGGTGGGGCAACTCTGGGGCCAACGTCCTGACTTTC

abundance: many
j_gene: TRBJ2-5
d_gene: -
v_gene: TRBV9
CDR3aa: CASSVGAQGVTGTIGTQYF
CDR3nt: TGTGCCAGCAGCGTAGGGGCACAGGGGGTGACGGGGACTATAGGGACCCAGTACTTC

abundance: many
j_gene: TRBJ2-7
d_gene: TRBD1
v_gene: TRBV9
CDR3aa: CASSVAPSRDRVPYEQYF
CDR3nt: TGTGCCAGCAGCGTAGCCCCTAGCCGGGACAGGGTTCCCTACGAGCAGTACTTC

abundance: many
j_gene: TRBJ2-3
d_gene: TRBD2
v_gene: TRBV9
CDR3aa: CASSANPRTSGGPITDTQYF
CDR3nt: TGTGCCAGCAGCGCAAACCCTCGAACTAGCGGGGGACCAATCACAGATACGCAGTATTTT

abundance: many
j_gene: TRBJ2-5
d_gene: TRBD2
v_gene: TRBV9
CDR3aa: CASSDDSGAQETQYF
CDR3nt: TGTGCCAGCAGCGACGATAGCGGGGCCCAAGAGACCCAGTACTTC

abundance: many
j_gene: TRBJ2-1
d_gene: -
v_gene: TRBV9
CDR3aa: CASSAANEQFF
CDR3nt: TGTGCCAGCAGCGCTGCGAATGAGCAGTTCTTC

abundance: many
j_gene: TRBJ2-1
d_gene: TRBD2
v_gene: TRBV9
CDR3aa: CASSRLAGGLNEQFF
CDR3nt: TGTGCCAGCAGCCGACTAGCGGGAGGTCTCAATGAGCAGTTCTTC

abundance: many
j_gene: TRBJ1-1
d_gene: -
v_gene: TRBV9
CDR3aa: CASSIPPGQSLNTEAFF
CDR3nt: TGTGCCAGCAGCATCCCTCCCGGACAGTCCTTGAACACTGAAGCTTTCTTT

abundance: many
j_gene: TRBJ2-5
d_gene: TRBD2
v_gene: TRBV9
CDR3aa: CASSRTSGVETQYF
CDR3nt: TGTGCCAGCAGCCGAACTAGCGGGGTCGAGACCCAGTACTTC

abundance: many
j_gene: TRBJ2-7
d_gene: -
v_gene: TRBV9
CDR3aa: CASSAFKTGGDEQYF
CDR3nt: TGTGCCAGCAGCGCTTTCAAGACTGGTGGCGACGAGCAGTACTTC

abundance: many
j_gene: TRBJ1-5
d_gene: -
v_gene: TRBV9
CDR3aa: CASSVGDTRNQPQHF
CDR3nt: TGTGCCAGCAGCGTAGGGGACACACGCAATCAGCCCCAGCATTTT

abundance: many
j_gene: TRBJ2-1
d_gene: -
v_gene: TRBV9
CDR3aa: CASSVAPRVSNEQFF
CDR3nt: TGTGCCAGCAGCGTAGCTCCCCGGGTCTCTAATGAGCAGTTCTTC

abundance: medium-sized
j_gene: TRBJ2-1
d_gene: -
v_gene: TRBV9
CDR3aa: CASSPSGDPSYNEQFF
CDR3nt: TGTGCCAGCAGCCCCTCGGGGGATCCTTCATACAATGAGCAGTTCTTC

abundance: many
j_gene: TRBJ2-2
d_gene: -
v_gene: TRBV9
CDR3aa: CASSVGTEAFGELFF
CDR3nt: TGTGCCAGCAGCGTAGGGACAGAGGCGTTCGGGGAGCTGTTTTTT

abundance: many
j_gene: TRBJ1-1
d_gene: -
v_gene: TRBV9
CDR3aa: CASSVDAGTFYEAFF
CDR3nt: TGTGCCAGCAGCGTAGATGCAGGGACTTTCTATGAAGCTTTCTTT

abundance: many
j_gene: TRBJ2-1
d_gene: TRBD1
v_gene: TRBV9
CDR3aa: CASSVVVGRVEDRGRNEQFF
CDR3nt: TGTGCCAGCAGCGTAGTAGTGGGAAGAGTGGAGGACAGGGGTAGGAATGAGCAGTTCTTC

abundance: many
j_gene: TRBJ1-6
d_gene: TRBD1
v_gene: TRBV9
CDR3aa: CASSVLGQGNSPLHF
CDR3nt: TGTGCCAGCAGCGTACTTGGACAGGGAAATTCACCCCTCCACTTT